The 24 T cell receptor beta chains listed next were all sequenced from one sample in a study of cytomegalovirus exposure and HLA in healthy donors. With 60 Vbeta and 13 Jbeta primers, the PCR was carried out. The protocol was immunoSEQ multiplex PCR, while the TCRdb copy is restricted to in-frame clones and leaves out a portion. The repertoire holds 210,000 or so clones, 77% seen once, with less than 2.5% in the top ten. The source material was PBMCs. The receptors derive from a woman younger than 45 in good health and CMV-seropositive.

The genes are TRBV5-1 and TRBJ1-2, with 9 bases fitting TRBD1. The CDR3 runs to 13 residues. Germline V lookup: CDR1 SGHRS, CDR2 YFSETQ. V dropped 4 bases and J dropped 6; count of bases not matched to a gene: 4. The DNA for the CDR3 is TGCGCCAGCAGCATCGGGACAGGGAATGGCTACACCTTC. This gives the protein CASSIGTGNGYTF.

This clone was seen only a few times. The chain links TRBV4-3 to TRBJ1-2; a weak D match, TRBD1 (5 bases). Germline CDR1 and CDR2: LGHNA and YSLEER. V lost 0 bases, J lost 5 bases, and 16 bases lay in between. The CDR3 covers 16 residues. The DNA for the CDR3 is TGCGCCAGCAGCCAAGATCAGGGTACCGTTAGGTATGGCTACACCTTC. This codes for CASSQDQGTVRYGYTF.

This clone was seen more than once but under ten times. This sequence joins TRBV2 and TRBJ1-1, with D possibly matching TRBD1 (6 bases). Between the trimmed V and J ends, which lost 7 bases and 8 bases, there was a span of 17 bases. The germline V gene has CDR1 SNHLY and CDR2 FYNNEI. The CDR3 covers 13 residues. The CDR3 DNA reads as TGTGCCAGCACCCGAACAGGGTTCGAGGAAGCTTTCTTT. Amino acids: CASTRTGFEEAFF. The whole variable domain, filled in from reference TRBV2 and TRBJ1-1, reads EPEVTQTPSHQVTQMGQEVILRCVPISNHLYFYWYRQILGQKVEFLVSFYNNEISEKSEIFDDQFSVERPDGSNFTLKIRSTKLEDSAMYFCASTRTGFEEAFFGQGTRLTVV.

This clone was seen a handful of times. The chain is built from TRBV6-1 and TRBJ1-6, with TRBD1 identical over 8 bases. Trimming removed 2 bases from V and 0 bases from J; junction bases left unmatched: 6. The CDR3 spans 18 residues. Germline-derived CDR1 and CDR2 are MNHNS and SASEGT. CDR3 nucleotides: TGTGCCAGCAGTGAATGGGACAGGTCGAGCTCCTATAATTCACCCCTCCACTTT. This sequence encodes CASSEWDRSSSYNSPLHF.

CDR3 coding DNA: TGTGCCAGCAGCCCCCAGTTGAACACTGAAGCTTTCTTT. Amino acids: CASSPQLNTEAFF. The rearrangement uses TRBV14 and TRBJ1-1; the D is unclear. CDR3 size: 13 residues. CDR1 and CDR2 from the germline V gene are SGHDN and FVKESK. Trimming removed 4 bases at V and 0 bases at J, with 6 bases between.

The chain employs TRBV5-4 and TRBJ2-2, with D perhaps matching TRBD2 (5 bases). The CDR3 runs 17 residues. Germline loops: CDR1 SGHNT, CDR2 YYREEE (reference sequence). V was shortened by 4 bases and J by 0 bases, with 16 bases between the two germline ends. CDR3 in amino acids: CASSPQRTGTNTGELFF. As DNA, the CDR3 is TGTGCCAGCAGCCCTCAACGGACGGGGACGAACACCGGGGAGCTGTTTTTT.

V and J are TRBV1 and TRBJ2-5; whether TRBD2, the table's D call, matches the DNA was not checked. TRBV1 is flagged as a pseudogene. This CDR3 is 17 amino acids long. In DNA form, the CDR3 reads TGCACCAGCAGCCAACTAGCGGGGAAGCCGAACCAAGAGACCCAGTACTTC. Residues: CTSSQLAGKPNQETQYF.

The chain employs TRBV27 and TRBJ2-5, with 7 bases that match TRBD1. Germline V gene sequence: CDR1 MNHEY, CDR2 SMNVEV (reference sequence). The CDR3 is made up of 18 amino acids. The junction had 18 bases not matched to a gene; V was cut back by 5 bases and J by 3 bases. The DNA for the CDR3 is TGTGCCAGCAGTCCACCCCCCCGGGGCGACAGGGACAAAGAGACCCAGTACTTC. This translates into CASSPPPRGDRDKETQYF.

V is TRBV6-5 and J is TRBJ2-7; 7 bases are a match to TRBD2. Trimming at V came to 5 bases and at J to 4 bases, leaving 8 bases not matched to a gene. This CDR3 is 14 amino acids long. Germline lookup yields CDR1 MNHEY and CDR2 SVGAGI. The CDR3, as DNA: TGTGCCAGCAGTCGACGCCGGGGGGAGTACGAGCAGTACTTC. It specifies CASSRRRGEYEQYF.

V is TRBV28 and J is TRBJ1-5; D ambiguous. Deletions cut 5 bases from V and 0 bases from J, with 5 bases between. CDR1 and CDR2 (germline): MDHEN, SYDVKM. The CDR3 is 13 residues long. The CDR3 DNA follows: TGTGCCAGCAGTAGCGATAGCAATCAGCCCCAGCATTTT. This sequence encodes CASSSDSNQPQHF.

This clone was found a few times. The chain joins TRBV6-1 to TRBJ2-6, with D possibly TRBD2 on 6 matching bases. This CDR3 spans 15 amino acids. Germline CDR1 is MNHNS and CDR2 is SASEGT. Trimming pared 7 bases from V and 5 bases from J, leaving 15 bases between. DNA of the CDR3: TGTGCCAGCACCTTGGAGGGGTCTCGGGCCAACGTCCTGACTTTC. Translated, it gives CASTLEGSRANVLTF.

The J gene is TRBJ2-7, the V gene TRBV28; 8 bases are shared with TRBD1. V trimming: 10 bases; J trimming: 2 bases; junction bases outside the gene matches: 7. Germline V gene sequence: CDR1 MDHEN, CDR2 SYDVKM. The CDR3 contains 13 residues. CDR3 sequence reads: CAIRTGSTYEQYF. CDR3 in DNA: TGTGCCATTCGGACAGGGTCGACCTACGAGCAGTACTTC.

This clone was seen a single time. J is TRBJ1-5 and V is TRBV7-8; D is unclear. V was trimmed by 3 bases and J by 7 bases, leaving 13 bases between them. The CDR3 extends over 14 amino acids. CDR1 and CDR2 from the germline V gene are SGHVS and FQNEAQ. The CDR3 DNA follows: TGTGCCAGCAGCTTGTTACAGAGCAGGCAGCCCCAGCATTTT. It yields the protein CASSLLQSRQPQHF.

The chain uses TRBV7-2 and TRBJ1-1; no clear D. V was clipped by 5 bases and J by 4 bases, with 11 bases between them. CDR3 length equals 13 residues. The germline V gene has CDR1 SGHTA and CDR2 FQGNSA. In nucleotides, the CDR3 is TGTGCCAGCAGCCGACGTGGAGGCACTGAAGCTTTCTTT. Its translation: CASSRRGGTEAFF.

This chain connects TRBV19 to TRBJ1-2; D is unresolved. The CDR3 is 14 residues long. From germline, CDR1 is LNHDA and CDR2 SQIVND (reference sequence). Trimming left V 0 bases short and J 2 bases short, with 7 bases between. CDR3 protein: CASSIDGLNYGYTF. Written as DNA, the CDR3 is TGTGCCAGTAGTATAGATGGCCTGAACTATGGCTACACCTTC.

V usage is TRBV9 and J usage is TRBJ1-3, with 8 bases that match TRBD1. CDR3 length equals 15 residues. Trimming cost V 4 bases and J 0 bases; bases outside gene matches: 3. Germline lookup yields CDR1 SGDLS and CDR2 YYNGEE. CDR3 in DNA: TGTGCCAGCAGCCGACAGGGGTACTCTGGAAACACCATATATTTT. This encodes CASSRQGYSGNTIYF.

The chain couples TRBV23-1 to TRBJ1-2; 10 bases match TRBD1. TRBV23-1 is an ORF; its function is uncertain. This CDR3 has 19 residues. V shed 2 bases and J 5 bases; nucleotides not matched to a gene: 17. The DNA of the CDR3 is TGCGCCAGCAGTCAAATAGTTAGACAGGGGGCTAGGGTTCGGTATGGCTACACCTTC. Encoded protein: CASSQIVRQGARVRYGYTF.

The V and J genes are TRBV9 and TRBJ2-7; weak D call: TRBD2 (6 bases). CDR1 is SGDLS and CDR2 is YYNGEE in the germline V gene. The CDR3 is 14 amino acids. Between the trimmed V and J ends, which lost 7 bases and 1 base, there was a span of 15 bases. In DNA, the CDR3 is TGTGCCAGCGGTCCGGGAGACGCTTCCTACGAGCAGTACTTC. Its protein is CASGPGDASYEQYF.

V usage is TRBV5-8 and J usage is TRBJ2-1; TRBD1 is a possible D gene (5 bases). The length of the CDR3 is 15 residues. Germline assignment: CDR1 SGHTS and CDR2 YDEGEE. With 2 bases removed from V and 3 bases from J, the gap between germline ends came to 12 bases. The CDR3 spells CASSLGAGNYNEQFF. The CDR3 nucleotides read TGTGCCAGCAGCTTAGGGGCAGGGAACTACAATGAGCAGTTCTTC. The full variable domain, rest sourced from reference TRBV5-8 and TRBJ2-1, is EAGVTQSPTHLIKTRGQQATLRCSPISGHTSVYWYQQALGLGLQFLLWYDEGEERNRGNFPPRFSGRQFPNYSSELNVNALELEDSALYLCASSLGAGNYNEQFFGPGTRLTVL.

The chain carries TRBV9 and TRBJ2-4, with TRBD2 matching over 10 bases. Germline V gene data show CDR1 as SGDLS and CDR2 as YYNGEE. Losses at the gene ends were 0 bases for V and 0 bases for J; bases not matched to a gene: 6. The CDR3 is 18 amino acids. DNA for the CDR3: TGTGCCAGCAGCGTAGGAACGACTAGCGGGCCAGCCAAAAACATTCAGTACTTC. This translates into CASSVGTTSGPAKNIQYF.

The rearrangement links TRBV15 to TRBJ2-7; 8 bases align to TRBD1. The junction had 11 bases not matched to a gene; V was cut back by 0 bases and J by 1 base. Germline-derived CDR1 and CDR2 are LNHNV and YYDKDF (reference sequence). The CDR3 runs to 18 residues. The CDR3 is CATSRDTRRQGWSYEQYF. The CDR3 DNA sequence: TGTGCCACCAGCAGAGATACCCGTCGACAGGGGTGGTCCTACGAGCAGTACTTC.

The chain carries TRBV21-1 and TRBJ2-3; the table's D gene call, TRBD1, was not cross checked with the DNA. TRBV21-1 is a recognized pseudogene. This CDR3 region has 16 residues. CDR3 region: CASSKTGTGGTDTQYF. DNA of the CDR3: TGTGCCAGCAGCAAAACAGGGACCGGAGGCACAGATACGCAGTATTTT.

The J gene is TRBJ2-5, the V gene TRBV5-4, with a possible D match to TRBD1 (5 bases). CDR1 and CDR2 (germline): SGHNT, YYREEE (reference sequence). The V and J ends lost 4 bases and 2 bases respectively, with 12 bases between them. The CDR3 length is 14 residues. CDR3 loop: CASSPGSKQETQYF. In nucleotides, the CDR3 is TGTGCCAGCAGCCCAGGGTCGAAACAAGAGACCCAGTACTTC.

J is TRBJ2-7 and V is TRBV7-9, with TRBD2 matching over 8 bases. Germline-derived CDR1 and CDR2 are SEHNR and FQNEAQ (reference sequence). The CDR3 extends over 17 amino acids. V was clipped by 5 bases and J by 9 bases; unmatched bases: 21. The CDR3 sequence is CASSVFVGGGRQSVQYF. CDR3 in DNA: TGTGCCAGCAGCGTCTTTGTGGGGGGCGGGAGGCAATCAGTGCAGTACTTC. The variable domain in full, with the rest retrieved from reference TRBV7-9 and TRBJ2-7, is DTGVSQNPRHKITKRGQNVTFRCDPISEHNRLYWYRQTLGQGPEFLTYFQNEAQLEKSRLLSDRFSAERPKGSFSTLEIQRTEQGDSAMYLCASSVFVGGGRQSVQYFGPGTRLTVT.